One sample yielded the 16 T cell receptor beta chains listed below, sequenced in a study of T cells in pancreatic ductal adenocarcinoma. Surgery without prior neoadjuvant therapy was the treatment of the selected pancreatic ductal adenocarcinoma patients. Profiling relied on immunoSEQ multiplex PCR, and the TCRdb table lists in-frame clones only, not all of them. Counted here are approximately 97,000 clones, about 95% occurring once; the ten biggest clones make up around 2.9%. Sequences were obtained from PBMCs. The receptor set was obtained from a human donor with pancreatic ductal adenocarcinoma.

CDR3 loop: CASSQYRDREIEAFF. DNA for the CDR3: TGCGCCAGCAGCCAGTACCGGGACAGGGAGATTGAAGCTTTCTTT. The chain joins TRBV4-1 to TRBJ1-1, with 9 nucleotides matching TRBD1. The CDR3 totals 15 residues. Germline CDR1 MGHRA, CDR2 YSYEKL. The V gene end was trimmed by 3 bases and the J gene end by 7 bases; junction bases not matched to a gene: 9.

The rearrangement uses TRBV4-1 and TRBJ2-3; 7 nucleotides agree with TRBD2. V was clipped by 3 bases and J by 2 bases; unmatched bases: 2. There are 14 residues in the CDR3. Germline loops: CDR1 MGHRA, CDR2 YSYEKL. This CDR3 is CASSQGGYTDTQYF. The CDR3 DNA reads TGCGCCAGCAGCCAGGGGGGGTACACAGATACGCAGTATTTT.

The chain employs TRBV19 and TRBJ2-5, with 9 bases matching TRBD1. The CDR3 is 14 residues long. CDR1 LNHDA and CDR2 SQIVND come from the germline V gene (reference sequence). The V and J ends lost 4 bases and 9 bases, in that order; junction bases with no gene match: 9. CDR3 bases: TGTGCCAGTAGTACCTCCGGACAGGGGTTGTCCCAGTACTTC. Its translation is CASSTSGQGLSQYF.

The chain couples TRBV29-1 to TRBJ2-5; D call uncertain. Germline assignment: CDR1 SQVTM and CDR2 ANQGSEA. This CDR3 is built from 14 residues. V was cut by 6 bases and J by 5 bases, with 19 bases left in between. The CDR3 DNA sequence: TGCAGCGTCCCTTCTGCTCCCAGGAATGAGACCCAGTACTTC. It translates to CSVPSAPRNETQYF.

V usage is TRBV5-1 and J usage is TRBJ2-1, with 10 positions matching TRBD2. The V gene's germline CDR1 is SGHRS and CDR2 YFSETQ. CDR3 length: 15 amino acids. The J segment lost 9 bases and the V segment lost 0 bases, leaving 6 bases of the junction unmatched. The CDR3 DNA is TGCGCCAGCAGCTTGGGAGCGGGAGGGTCTCGTGAGCAGTTCTTC. It is translated as CASSLGAGGSREQFF. Combining the CDR3 with reference TRBV5-1 and TRBJ2-1 gives the whole variable domain KAGVTQTPRYLIKTRGQQVTLSCSPISGHRSVSWYQQTPGQGLQFLFEYFSETQRNKGNFPGRFSGRQFSNSRSEMNVSTLELGDSALYLCASSLGAGGSREQFFGPGTRLTVL.

The CDR3 nucleotides read TGTGCCAGCAGCCAGGGACTAGCGGGACAAGAGACCCAGTACTTC. Amino acid sequence: CASSQGLAGQETQYF. The chain joins TRBV5-4 to TRBJ2-5, with TRBD2 matching 13 bases. V gave up 4 bases and J gave up 2 bases; unmatched junction bases: 2. The CDR3 spans 15 residues. The germline CDR1 and CDR2 sequences are SGHNT and YYREEE (reference sequence).

A single count supports this clone. The gene calls are TRBV5-1 and TRBJ1-1; D not certain. The V end was cut by 1 base, the J end by 3 bases, with 4 bases between. CDR3 length: 12 residues. CDR1 and CDR2 from the germline V gene are SGHRS and YFSETQ. In DNA form, the CDR3 reads TGCGCCAGCAGCTTGCGGGACACTGAAGCTTTCTTT. Encoded protein: CASSLRDTEAFF.

The chain employs TRBV7-2 and TRBJ1-3, with D perhaps TRBD1 (5 bases). CDR3 length: 14 amino acids. Germline CDR1 SGHTA, CDR2 FQGNSA. V was cut by 2 bases and J by 4 bases, with 9 bases left in between. The DNA of the CDR3 is TGTGCCAGCAGCTTAACAGGAGCGGGAAACACCATATATTTT. As protein: CASSLTGAGNTIYF.

V usage is TRBV5-4 and J usage is TRBJ2-2; maybe TRBD2 (6 bases). CDR3 length: 16 amino acids. V was pared by 3 bases and J by 4 bases, with 16 bases between. Germline CDR1 and CDR2: SGHNT and YYREEE (reference sequence). The CDR3 coding sequence is TGTGCCAGCAGCTCACGACTTAGCGGAGGCACCGGGGAGCTGTTTTTT. This encodes CASSSRLSGGTGELFF.

The rearrangement joins TRBV7-3 to TRBJ2-5; D possibly corresponds to TRBD1 (5 bases). Trimming left V 1 base short and J 5 bases short, with 11 bases between. The CDR3 runs to 14 residues. Looked up from germline, CDR1 is SGHTA and CDR2 is FQGTGA. In nucleotides, the CDR3 is TGTGCCAGCAGCTTAAACCAGGGTGGGGAGACCCAGTACTTC. Residues: CASSLNQGGETQYF.

The genes are TRBV7-8 and TRBJ2-7, with TRBD1 matching 7 bases. The CDR3 has 14 residues. J gave up 3 bases and V 3 bases, and 5 bases lay outside the gene matches. CDR1 and CDR2 (germline): SGHVS, FQNEAQ. Written as DNA, the CDR3 is TGTGCCAGCAGCTTTAAGGGGGACAGCTACGAGCAGTACTTC. Translation gives CASSFKGDSYEQYF. The whole variable domain, filled in from reference TRBV7-8 and TRBJ2-7, reads GAGVSQSPRYKVAKRGQDVALRCDPISGHVSLFWYQQALGQGPEFLTYFQNEAQLDKSGLPSDRFFAERPEGSVSTLKIQRTQQEDSAVYLCASSFKGDSYEQYFGPGTRLTVT.

This chain's CDR3 is CASKDSRTQETQYF. CDR3 DNA sequence: TGTGCCAGCAAGGACTCGCGAACCCAAGAGACCCAGTACTTC. The chain carries TRBV6-5 and TRBJ2-5, with D perhaps matching TRBD2 (5 bases). The V gene lost 7 bases and the J gene lost 1 base, with 13 bases spanning the gap. This CDR3 is built from 14 residues. CDR1 and CDR2 (germline): MNHEY, SVGAGI.

This clone has just a few counts. The V call is TRBV4-2, the J call TRBJ2-7, with TRBD2 matching over 8 bases. V lost 5 bases to trimming and J lost 9 bases; unmatched junction nucleotides: 3. The germline gives CDR1 LGHNA, CDR2 YNFKEQ. This CDR3 is 11 amino acids long. The CDR3 sequence: CASSTSGGQYF. The CDR3 region has the DNA TGTGCCAGCAGCACAAGCGGGGGGCAGTACTTC.

This clone was counted once. V usage is TRBV13 and J usage is TRBJ2-7, with D possibly being TRBD2 (5 bases). Trimming removed 5 bases from V and 6 bases from J, with 8 bases in between. This CDR3 contains 11 residues. From germline, CDR1 is PRHDT and CDR2 FYEKMQ (reference sequence). CDR3 DNA sequence: TGTGCCAGCAGCCGGAGCGGCGAGCAGTACTTC. Its protein product is CASSRSGEQYF.

The chain carries TRBV9 and TRBJ1-2, with D possibly being TRBD1 (5 bases). V lost 4 bases, J lost 0 bases, and 16 bases lay in between. This CDR3 spans 16 amino acids. Germline V gene lookup returns CDR1 SGDLS and CDR2 YYNGEE. As DNA, the CDR3 is TGTGCCAGCAGCCATCCAACAGGAGCCGCTAACTATGGCTACACCTTC. Its protein is CASSHPTGAANYGYTF.

The chain combines TRBV7-9 with TRBJ2-5; TRBD2 aligns across 10 bases. This CDR3 comprises 15 residues. The V gene's germline CDR1 is SEHNR and CDR2 FQNEAQ (reference sequence). J was trimmed by 4 bases and V by 6 bases; bases with no gene match: 8. The CDR3 loop reads CASRLLAGVLETQYF. CDR3 in DNA: TGTGCCAGCAGACTGCTAGCGGGAGTTTTAGAGACCCAGTACTTC. The full variable domain, rest sourced from reference TRBV7-9 and TRBJ2-5, is DTGVSQNPRHKITKRGQNVTFRCDPISEHNRLYWYRQTLGQGPEFLTYFQNEAQLEKSRLLSDRFSAERPKGSFSTLEIQRTEQGDSAMYLCASRLLAGVLETQYFGPGTRLLVL.